This T cell receptor (beta chain) was obtained from a study of T cells in Graves' hyperthyroidism and ophthalmopathy. Study-wide context: Pretreatment peripheral blood was obtained at initial diagnosis.

TCR beta CDR3 regions were amplified from RNA. HTBI primers were employed in a first-round RT-PCR of the TCR CDR3. Each CDR3 protein is one row after TCRdb ran MiXCR on the multiplex PCR reads. The sample lists hundreds of thousands of distinct CDR3 sequences; approximately 14% were seen once. This CDR3 has 14 amino acids. The V and J ends lost 5 bases and 2 bases respectively, with 10 bases between them. The germline V gene encodes CDR1 SGHVS and CDR2 FQNEAQ. Sequenced: blood. This receptor was identified in a woman aged 25-40 years with Graves' hyperthyroidism. This chain joins TRBV7-8 and TRBJ1-3; no clear D gene. The CDR3 sequence is CASSVAVTGNTIYF. The CDR3 region has the DNA TGTGCCAGCAGCGTGGCGGTAACTGGAAACACCATATATTTT.